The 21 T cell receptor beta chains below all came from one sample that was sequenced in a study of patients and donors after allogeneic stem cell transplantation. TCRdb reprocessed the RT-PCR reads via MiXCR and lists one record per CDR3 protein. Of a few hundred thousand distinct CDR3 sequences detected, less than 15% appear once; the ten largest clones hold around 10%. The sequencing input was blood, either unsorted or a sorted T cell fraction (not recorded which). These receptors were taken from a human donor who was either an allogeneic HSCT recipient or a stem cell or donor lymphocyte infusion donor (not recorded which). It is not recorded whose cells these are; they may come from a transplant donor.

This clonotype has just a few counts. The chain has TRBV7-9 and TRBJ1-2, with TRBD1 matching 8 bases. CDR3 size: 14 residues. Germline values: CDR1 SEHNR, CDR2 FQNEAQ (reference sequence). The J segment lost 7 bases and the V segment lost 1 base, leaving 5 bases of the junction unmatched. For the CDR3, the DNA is TGTGCCAGCAGCTTAGGGAGGGACAGGAGTGGCTACACCTTC. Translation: CASSLGRDRSGYTF. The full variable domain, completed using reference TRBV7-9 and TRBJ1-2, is DTGVSQNPRHKITKRGQNVTFRCDPISEHNRLYWYRQTLGQGPEFLTYFQNEAQLEKSRLLSDRFSAERPKGSFSTLEIQRTEQGDSAMYLCASSLGRDRSGYTFGSGTRLTVV.

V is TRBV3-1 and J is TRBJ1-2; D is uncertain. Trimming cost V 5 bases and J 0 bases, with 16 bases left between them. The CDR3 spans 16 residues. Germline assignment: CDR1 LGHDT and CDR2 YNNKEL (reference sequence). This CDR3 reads CASSYQPSPSNYGYTF. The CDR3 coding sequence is TGTGCCAGCAGCTACCAACCTAGCCCCTCTAACTATGGCTACACCTTC.

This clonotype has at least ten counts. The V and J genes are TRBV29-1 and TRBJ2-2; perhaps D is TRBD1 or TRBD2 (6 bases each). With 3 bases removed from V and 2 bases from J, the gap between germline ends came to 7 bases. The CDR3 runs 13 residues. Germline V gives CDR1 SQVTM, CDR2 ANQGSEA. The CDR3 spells CSVDGGNTGELFF. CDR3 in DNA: TGCAGCGTTGACGGGGGCAACACCGGGGAGCTGTTTTTT.

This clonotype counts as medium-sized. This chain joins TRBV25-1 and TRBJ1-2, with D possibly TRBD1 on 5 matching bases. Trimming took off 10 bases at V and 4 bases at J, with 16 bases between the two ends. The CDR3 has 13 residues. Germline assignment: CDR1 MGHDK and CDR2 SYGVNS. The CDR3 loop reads CATYRDLAYGYTF. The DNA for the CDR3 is TGTGCCACATACCGGGACCTGGCCTATGGCTACACCTTC.

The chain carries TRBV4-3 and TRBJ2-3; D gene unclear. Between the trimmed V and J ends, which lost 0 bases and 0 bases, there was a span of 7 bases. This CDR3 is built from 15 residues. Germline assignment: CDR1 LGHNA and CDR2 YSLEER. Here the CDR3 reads CASSQDPDSTDTQYF. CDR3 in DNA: TGCGCCAGCAGCCAAGATCCCGATAGCACAGATACGCAGTATTTT.

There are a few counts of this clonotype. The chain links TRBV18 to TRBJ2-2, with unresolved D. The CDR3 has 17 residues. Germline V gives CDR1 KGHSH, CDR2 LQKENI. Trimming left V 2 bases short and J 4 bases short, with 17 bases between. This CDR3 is CASSPGRTTVRTGELFF. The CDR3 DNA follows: TGTGCCAGCTCACCAGGGCGGACGACGGTCCGCACCGGGGAGCTGTTTTTT.

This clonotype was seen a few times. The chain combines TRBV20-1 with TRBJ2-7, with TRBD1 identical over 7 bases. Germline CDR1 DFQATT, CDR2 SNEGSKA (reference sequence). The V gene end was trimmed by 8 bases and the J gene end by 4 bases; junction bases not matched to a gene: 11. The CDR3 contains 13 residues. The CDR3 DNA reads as TGCAGTTTGCTGGACAGGACCTTTTACGAGCAGTACTTC. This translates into CSLLDRTFYEQYF.

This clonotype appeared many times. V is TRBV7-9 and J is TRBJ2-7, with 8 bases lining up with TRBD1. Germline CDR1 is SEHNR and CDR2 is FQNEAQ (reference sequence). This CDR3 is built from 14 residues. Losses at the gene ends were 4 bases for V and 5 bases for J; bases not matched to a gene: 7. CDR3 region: CASSSVDRVHEQYF. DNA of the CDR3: TGTGCCAGCAGCTCAGTGGACAGGGTCCACGAGCAGTACTTC.

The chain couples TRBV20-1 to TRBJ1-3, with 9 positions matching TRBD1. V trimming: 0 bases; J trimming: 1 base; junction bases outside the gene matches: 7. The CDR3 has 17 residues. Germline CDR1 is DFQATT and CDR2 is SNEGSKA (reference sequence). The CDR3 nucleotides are TGCAGTGCTAGAGATCCTGGGACAGGGATGTCTGGAAACACCATATATTTT. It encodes CSARDPGTGMSGNTIYF.

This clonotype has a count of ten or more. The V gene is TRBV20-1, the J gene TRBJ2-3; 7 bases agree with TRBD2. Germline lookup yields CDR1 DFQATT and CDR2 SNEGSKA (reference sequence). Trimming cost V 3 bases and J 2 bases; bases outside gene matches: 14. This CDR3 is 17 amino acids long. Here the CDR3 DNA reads TGCAGTGCTAGCGCCCGGCGGGGGATGGGGATCACAGATACGCAGTATTTT. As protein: CSASARRGMGITDTQYF.

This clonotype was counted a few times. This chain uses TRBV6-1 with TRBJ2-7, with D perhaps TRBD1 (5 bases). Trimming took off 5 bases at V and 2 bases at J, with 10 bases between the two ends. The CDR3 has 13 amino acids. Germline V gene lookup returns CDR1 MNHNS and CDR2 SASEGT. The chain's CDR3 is CASSPGIAYEQYF. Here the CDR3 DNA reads TGTGCCAGCAGTCCAGGGATAGCCTACGAGCAGTACTTC.

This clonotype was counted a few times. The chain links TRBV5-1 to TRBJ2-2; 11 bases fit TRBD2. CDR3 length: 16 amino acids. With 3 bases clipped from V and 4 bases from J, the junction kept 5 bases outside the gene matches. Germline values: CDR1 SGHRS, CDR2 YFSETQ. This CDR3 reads CASSSGGLAGTGELFF. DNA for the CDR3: TGCGCCAGCAGCTCGGGTGGACTAGCGGGCACCGGGGAGCTGTTTTTT.

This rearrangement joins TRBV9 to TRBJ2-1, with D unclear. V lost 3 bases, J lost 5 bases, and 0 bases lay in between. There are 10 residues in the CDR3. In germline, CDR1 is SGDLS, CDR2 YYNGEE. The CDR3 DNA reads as TGTGCCAGCAGCGACAATGAGCAGTTCTTC. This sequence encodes CASSDNEQFF.

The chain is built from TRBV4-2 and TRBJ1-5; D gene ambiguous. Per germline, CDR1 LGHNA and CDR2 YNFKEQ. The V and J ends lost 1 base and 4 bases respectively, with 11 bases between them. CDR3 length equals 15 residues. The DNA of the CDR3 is TGTGCCAGCAGCCAAGGTCCAGAGCCTAATCAGCCCCAGCATTTT. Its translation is CASSQGPEPNQPQHF.

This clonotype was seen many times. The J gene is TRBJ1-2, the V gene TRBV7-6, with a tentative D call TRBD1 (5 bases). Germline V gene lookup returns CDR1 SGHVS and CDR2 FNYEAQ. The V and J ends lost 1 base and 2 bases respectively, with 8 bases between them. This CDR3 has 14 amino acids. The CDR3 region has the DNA TGTGCCAGCAGCTTAGACCGGGGGAACTATGGCTACACCTTC. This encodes CASSLDRGNYGYTF.

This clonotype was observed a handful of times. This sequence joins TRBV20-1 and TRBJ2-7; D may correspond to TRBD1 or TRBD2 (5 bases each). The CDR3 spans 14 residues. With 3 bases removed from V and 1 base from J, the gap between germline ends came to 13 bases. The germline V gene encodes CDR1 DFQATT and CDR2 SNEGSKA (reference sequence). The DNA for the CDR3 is TGCAGTGCTAGTCGGGACGCCGTATCCTACGAGCAGTACTTC. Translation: CSASRDAVSYEQYF.

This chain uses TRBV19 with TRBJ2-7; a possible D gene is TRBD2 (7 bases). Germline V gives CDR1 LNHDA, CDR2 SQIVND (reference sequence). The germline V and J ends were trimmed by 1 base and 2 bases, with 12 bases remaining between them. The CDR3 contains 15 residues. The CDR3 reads CASSIGTGRAYEQYF. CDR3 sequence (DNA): TGTGCCAGTAGTATAGGCACAGGGAGGGCCTACGAGCAGTACTTC.

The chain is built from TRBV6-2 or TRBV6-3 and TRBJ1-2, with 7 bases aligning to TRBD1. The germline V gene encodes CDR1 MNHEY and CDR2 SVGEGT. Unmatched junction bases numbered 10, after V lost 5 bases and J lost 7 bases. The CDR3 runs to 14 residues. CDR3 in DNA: TGTGCCAGCAGTCGCGCCTCGACAGGGATTGGCTACACCTTC. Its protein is CASSRASTGIGYTF.

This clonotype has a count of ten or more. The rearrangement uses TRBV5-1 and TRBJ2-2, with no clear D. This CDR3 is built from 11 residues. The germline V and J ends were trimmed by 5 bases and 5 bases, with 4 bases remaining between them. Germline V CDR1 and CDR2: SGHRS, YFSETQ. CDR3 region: CASRGTGELFF. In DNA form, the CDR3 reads TGCGCCAGCAGGGGGACCGGGGAGCTGTTTTTT.

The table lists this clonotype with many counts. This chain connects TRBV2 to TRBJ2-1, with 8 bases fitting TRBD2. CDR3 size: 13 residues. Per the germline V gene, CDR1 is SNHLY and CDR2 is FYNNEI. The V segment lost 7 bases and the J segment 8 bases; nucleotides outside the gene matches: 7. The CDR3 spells CASIKTSVDEQFF. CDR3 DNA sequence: TGTGCCAGCATTAAGACTAGCGTCGATGAGCAGTTCTTC.

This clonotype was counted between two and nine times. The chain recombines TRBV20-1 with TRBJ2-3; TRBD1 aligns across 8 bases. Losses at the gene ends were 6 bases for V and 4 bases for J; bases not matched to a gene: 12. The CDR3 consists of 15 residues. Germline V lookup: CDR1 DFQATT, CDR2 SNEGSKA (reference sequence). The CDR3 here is CSAPIGQGTADTQYF. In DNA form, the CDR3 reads TGCAGTGCGCCAATAGGACAGGGAACAGCAGATACGCAGTATTTT.